Listed here are 9 T cell receptor beta chains from one sample, sequenced in a study of prognosis after radiotherapy for stage I lung cancer. Researchers used two-round multiplex PCR to amplify TCR beta CDR3 starting from genomic DNA. Round one of PCR was performed, and it used primers specific to each TRBV and TRBJ gene. TCRdb re-derived calls from the multiplex PCR reads in MiXCR, one entry per CDR3 protein. The sample yields around 21,000 distinct CDR3 sequences, roughly 45% seen once. This specimen was PBMCs, taken before or after stereotactic body radiation therapy (not recorded which). The receptors were sampled from a donor over 45 with non-small cell lung cancer.

As to this clonotype: This likely came from a read error, as a far larger clone is one base away. The gene calls are TRBV6-4 and TRBJ2-7; maybe TRBD1 (6 bases). This CDR3 is 13 amino acids long. Germline V gene sequence: CDR1 MRHNA, CDR2 SNTAGT. The V end lost 5 bases, the J end lost 3 bases, and 11 bases lay between the germline ends. As DNA, the CDR3 is TGTGCCAGCAGTTACGGGACAAACTACGAGCAGTACTTC. Amino acid sequence: CASSYGTNYEQYF.

The chain links TRBV28 to TRBJ2-7; D possibly matches TRBD1 or TRBD2 (6 bases each). Trimming stripped 4 bases from V and 7 bases from J, with 20 bases between. This CDR3 region has 15 residues. From germline, CDR1 is MDHEN and CDR2 SYDVKM. CDR3 region: CASSSPPGGAGEQYF. The CDR3 coding sequence is TGTGCCAGCAGTTCCCCGCCCGGGGGCGCGGGGGAGCAGTACTTC.

Concerning this clonotype itself: A far bigger clonotype differs at one base, so this is likely a read error. The V and J genes are TRBV6-1 and TRBJ2-3, with 8 bases identical to TRBD2. V trimming: 6 bases; J trimming: 0 bases; junction bases outside the gene matches: 11. This CDR3 comprises 17 residues. Germline CDR1 is MNHNS and CDR2 is SASEGT. CDR3 nucleotide sequence: TGTGCCAGCAGGTTAACCCACGGGAGGGCTAGCACAGATACGCAGTATTTT. This encodes CASRLTHGRASTDTQYF.

This clonotype was counted ten times or more. This sequence joins TRBV7-3 and TRBJ2-1; 8 bases fit TRBD1. CDR3 length: 16 residues. J gave up 4 bases and V 5 bases, and 10 bases lay outside the gene matches. Germline lookup yields CDR1 SGHTA and CDR2 FQGTGA. Here the CDR3 reads CASSPMRDRPYNEQFF. CDR3 in DNA: TGTGCCAGCAGCCCTATGAGGGACAGGCCTTACAATGAGCAGTTCTTC.

This chain connects TRBV13 to TRBJ2-7, with D possibly being TRBD2 (6 bases). V lost 4 bases and J lost 7, with 20 bases in between. CDR3 length equals 15 residues. Germline V gives CDR1 PRHDT, CDR2 FYEKMQ (reference sequence). The CDR3 loop reads CASSSSGSGVREQYF. DNA for the CDR3: TGTGCCAGCAGCTCCTCAGGATCGGGAGTGAGGGAGCAGTACTTC.

This clonotype came up many times. The chain recombines TRBV30 with TRBJ2-3; D uncertain. This CDR3 is 13 amino acids long. Trimming stripped 2 bases from V and 2 bases from J, with 8 bases between. CDR1 is GTSNPN and CDR2 is SVGIG in the germline V gene (reference sequence). The CDR3 DNA reads as TGTGCCTGGAGTATGACGGCCACAGATACGCAGTATTTT. The encoded protein is CAWSMTATDTQYF. The full variable domain, completed using reference TRBV30 and TRBJ2-3, is SQTIHQWPATLVQPVGSPLSLECTVEGTSNPNLYWYRQAAGRGLQLLFYSVGIGQISSEVPQNLSASRPQDRQFILSSKKLLLSDSGFYLCAWSMTATDTQYFGPGTRLTVL.

This clonotype has a handful of counts. The gene calls are TRBV5-5 and TRBJ1-5, with D unclear. The CDR3 covers 15 residues. Germline CDR1 reads SGHKS; CDR2 reads YYEKEE (reference sequence). V lost 0 bases to trimming and J lost 0 bases, with 7 bases between them. CDR3 in DNA: TGTGCCAGCAGCTTGGGCCCGGTTAGCAATCAGCCCCAGCATTTT. Translation gives CASSLGPVSNQPQHF.

V gene TRBV13 combines with J gene TRBJ2-7; D unclear. V was pared by 1 base and J by 6 bases, with 7 bases between. The germline gives CDR1 PRHDT, CDR2 FYEKMQ (reference sequence). The CDR3 is 12 residues long. CDR3 region: CASSLVGREQYF. The CDR3 DNA sequence: TGTGCCAGCAGCTTAGTCGGTCGCGAGCAGTACTTC.

About this clonotype itself: A much larger clone differs from this one at a single base, so this may be a read error. This chain connects TRBV5-4 to TRBJ1-2; D gene uncertain. The V and J ends lost 9 bases and 3 bases respectively, with 15 bases between them. The germline CDR1 and CDR2 sequences are SGHNT and YYREEE (reference sequence). The CDR3 runs to 13 residues. The CDR3 sequence: CAITLGQDYGYTF. CDR3 bases: TGTGCCATCACCCTGGGCCAAGACTATGGCTACACCTTC.